These 14 T cell receptor beta chains came from one sample sequenced in a study of cytomegalovirus exposure and HLA in healthy donors. Primers for the PCR totalled 60 Vbeta and 13 Jbeta. Repertoires were generated with immunoSEQ multiplex PCR, while TCRdb's copy carries only in-frame clones and drops some. The data hold tens of thousands of clones, with roughly 70% observed a single time. The sample taken for sequencing was PBMCs. The receptors derive from a woman in her forties or fifties in good health and CMV-seropositive.

The J gene is TRBJ1-1, the V gene TRBV9; D perhaps matches TRBD1 (5 bases). The CDR3 contains 15 residues. V was clipped by 0 bases and J by 1 base, with 10 bases between them. Germline V gives CDR1 SGDLS, CDR2 YYNGEE. CDR3 bases: TGTGCCAGCAGCGTAGGGGGGGGTACGAACACTGAAGCTTTCTTT. Its translation is CASSVGGGTNTEAFF.

This clone was observed a handful of times. The rearrangement joins TRBV4-1 to TRBJ2-1; possibly TRBD2 for D (6 bases). The CDR3 extends over 16 amino acids. The V end lost 3 bases, the J end lost 4 bases, and 16 bases lay between the germline ends. Germline CDR1 is MGHRA and CDR2 is YSYEKL. The CDR3 here is CASSHLRELKYNEQFF. CDR3 bases: TGCGCCAGCAGCCATCTACGGGAGTTGAAATACAATGAGCAGTTCTTC.

This clone was picked up a small number of times. The rearrangement joins TRBV30 to TRBJ2-5, with D possibly being TRBD2 (6 bases). The germline V and J ends were trimmed by 0 bases and 3 bases, with 17 bases remaining between them. The CDR3 has 16 amino acids. Germline V CDR1 and CDR2: GTSNPN, SVGIG (reference sequence). The CDR3 DNA reads TGTGCCTGGAGTGTACTATCGCTAGCGCTAAAAGAGACCCAGTACTTC. Protein: CAWSVLSLALKETQYF.

V usage is TRBV5-1 and J usage is TRBJ1-5; a weak D match, TRBD1 (5 bases). Germline loops: CDR1 SGHRS, CDR2 YFSETQ. The CDR3 loop spans 14 amino acids. V gave up 7 bases and J gave up 2 bases, with 13 bases separating them. CDR3 in amino acids: CASPDKGGNQPQHF. The DNA for the CDR3 is TGCGCCAGCCCGGACAAGGGCGGCAATCAGCCCCAGCATTTT. Looking up the rest from reference TRBV5-1 and TRBJ1-5 gives the full variable domain: KAGVTQTPRYLIKTRGQQVTLSCSPISGHRSVSWYQQTPGQGLQFLFEYFSETQRNKGNFPGRFSGRQFSNSRSEMNVSTLELGDSALYLCASPDKGGNQPQHFGDGTRLSIL.

The J gene is TRBJ2-7, the V gene TRBV7-7; TRBD2 agrees at 7 bases. CDR3 length: 14 amino acids. V lost 1 base and J lost 6; bases outside the gene matches: 6. CDR1 is SSHAT and CDR2 is FNYEAQ in the germline V gene (reference sequence). This chain's CDR3 is CASSLGTRSTEQYF. The DNA for the CDR3 is TGTGCCAGCAGCTTAGGGACTAGATCCACCGAGCAGTACTTC.

In its sample, this clone was seen a few times. This chain uses TRBV5-1 with TRBJ1-4; tentatively, D is TRBD1 (6 bases). The CDR3 sequence is 15 residues long. Germline CDR1 is SGHRS and CDR2 is YFSETQ. Trimming left V 3 bases short and J 7 bases short, with 16 bases between. This CDR3 reads CASSSTGGPGEKLFF. The DNA of the CDR3 is TGCGCCAGCAGCTCCACGGGGGGGCCGGGTGAAAAACTGTTTTTT.

V and J are TRBV6-1 and TRBJ2-6; D is possibly TRBD2 (6 bases). Germline CDR1 reads MNHNS; CDR2 reads SASEGT. The CDR3 has 15 amino acids. V shed 8 bases and J shed 0 bases, with 11 bases lying between them. The CDR3 DNA reads TGTGCCAGCCGCGCCGGGGGCTCTGGGGCCAACGTCCTGACTTTC. Translating it yields CASRAGGSGANVLTF.

This sequence joins TRBV28 and TRBJ2-5; 7 bases fit TRBD1. The V segment lost 6 bases and the J segment 2 bases; nucleotides outside the gene matches: 12. Germline lookup yields CDR1 MDHEN and CDR2 SYDVKM. This CDR3 region has 16 residues. CDR3 nucleotide sequence: TGTGCCAGCAGGGGGGACGGGACAGCCGATCAAGAGACCCAGTACTTC. Protein: CASRGDGTADQETQYF.

The CDR3 nucleotides are TGTGCCAGCAGCTTAGGCAGGGCCAACCGGAATGAGCAGTTCTTC. Protein: CASSLGRANRNEQFF. The chain is built from TRBV11-2 and TRBJ2-1, with D possibly being TRBD1 (5 bases). Germline values: CDR1 SGHAT, CDR2 FQNNGV. The CDR3 runs to 15 residues. V was trimmed by 1 base and J by 7 bases, leaving 14 bases between them.

A few counts support this clone. The rearrangement links TRBV7-9 to TRBJ1-1, with D unresolved. CDR1 and CDR2 from the germline V gene are SEHNR and FQNEAQ (reference sequence). V was clipped by 0 bases and J by 6 bases, with 11 bases between them. The CDR3 sequence is 14 residues long. The chain's CDR3 is CASSLALSGSEAFF. CDR3 in DNA: TGTGCCAGCAGCTTAGCGCTGTCAGGCTCTGAAGCTTTCTTT.

The chain employs TRBV10-3 and TRBJ2-5; D is undetermined. Per germline, CDR1 ENHRY and CDR2 SYGVKD. The CDR3 spans 15 residues. V lost 2 bases and J lost 5, with 15 bases in between. The CDR3 DNA reads TGTGCCATCAGTGAGCGGGTACTCACGACGGAGACCCAGTACTTC. It codes for CAISERVLTTETQYF.

In its sample, this clone was seen a few times. The chain is built from TRBV29-1 and TRBJ2-1; D gene ambiguous. The CDR3 is made up of 17 amino acids. V lost 4 bases and J 0 bases, leaving 19 bases between the germline ends. CDR1 is SQVTM and CDR2 is ANQGSEA in the germline V gene. Written as DNA, the CDR3 is TGCAGCGTTGCCGGTGGAGTGCTAAGTAGCTCCTACAATGAGCAGTTCTTC. This translates into CSVAGGVLSSSYNEQFF.

J is TRBJ2-1 and V is TRBV19, with 9 bases fitting TRBD2. CDR1 and CDR2 from the germline V gene are LNHDA and SQIVND (reference sequence). The ends lost 10 bases at V and 2 bases at J; junction bases unmatched: 12. The length of the CDR3 is 16 residues. Here the CDR3 reads CATSGGSGGPYNEQFF. CDR3 nucleotide sequence: TGTGCCACCTCGGGGGGTAGCGGGGGACCCTACAATGAGCAGTTCTTC.

The chain employs TRBV4-1 and TRBJ1-4, with D perhaps TRBD1 (5 bases). The CDR3 loop spans 15 amino acids. The germline V gene has CDR1 MGHRA and CDR2 YSYEKL. The V and J ends lost 0 bases and 5 bases respectively, with 10 bases between them. The CDR3 protein is CASSQDLRENEKLFF. DNA for the CDR3: TGCGCCAGCAGCCAAGATCTCAGGGAAAATGAAAAACTGTTTTTT.